These 31 T cell receptor beta chains were all obtained from the same sample, sequenced in a study of molecular identifiers for immune sequencing clone quantification. In TCRdb, the PCR reads were re-called with MiXCR into one record per CDR3 protein. The repertoire holds about half a million distinct CDR3 sequences, with 20% to 25% as singletons. The material sequenced was naive CD8+ T cells from blood, with Jurkat cell RNA spiked in. The subset denotes: FACS-sorted CD8+CD4-CCR7+CD45RA+ naive T cells. The receptors here all came from a human donor in good health. Some libraries in this study had Jurkat cell RNA spiked in.

Remarks on this clonotype: Just one base apart from a much larger clone, this may be a read error. The rearrangement uses TRBV7-9 and TRBJ2-3, with D unclear. Trimming removed 4 bases from V and 1 base from J, with 18 bases in between. The CDR3 is 17 residues long. Germline CDR1 is SEHNR and CDR2 is FQNEAQ (reference sequence). The CDR3 DNA reads TGTGCCAGCAGCTCGGTCAGCGTCCCCTATGGCACAGATACGCAGTATTTT. As protein: CASSSVSVPYGTDTQYF.

The sample holds a few counts of this clonotype. The chain recombines TRBV7-9 with TRBJ2-2, with D uncertain. CDR3 size: 14 residues. Between the trimmed V and J ends, which lost 4 bases and 7 bases, there was a span of 13 bases. CDR1 is SEHNR and CDR2 is FQNEAQ in the germline V gene (reference sequence). The CDR3 DNA follows: TGTGCCAGCAGCTCCCTACACCAAATCGGGGAGCTGTTTTTT. Residues: CASSSLHQIGELFF.

V and J are TRBV27 and TRBJ2-7; D unclear. This CDR3 has 14 amino acids. The germline V and J ends were trimmed by 2 bases and 0 bases, with 8 bases remaining between them. Germline loops: CDR1 MNHEY, CDR2 SMNVEV (reference sequence). CDR3 DNA: TGTGCCAGCAGTTTAAGACCGATCTCCTACGAGCAGTACTTC. It yields the protein CASSLRPISYEQYF.

The table lists this clonotype with many counts. The J gene is TRBJ2-3, the V gene TRBV24-1, with a weak D call TRBD1 (5 bases). Germline V CDR1 and CDR2: KGHDR, SFDVKD. The CDR3 spans 16 residues. V was clipped by 0 bases and J by 3 bases, with 12 bases between them. The CDR3 DNA reads as TGTGCCACCAGTGATTTGGGACAAGAAAGGACAGATACGCAGTATTTT. This translates into CATSDLGQERTDTQYF.

This clonotype has only a few counts. J is TRBJ2-3 and V is TRBV5-4; D not certain. Per germline, CDR1 SGHNT and CDR2 YYREEE (reference sequence). V shed 4 bases and J shed 0 bases, with 15 bases lying between them. This CDR3 spans 16 amino acids. The CDR3 region has the DNA TGTGCCAGCAGCCATCCTGAGACCGCTAGCACAGATACGCAGTATTTT. Protein sequence: CASSHPETASTDTQYF.

This clonotype was observed a few times. V usage is TRBV27 and J usage is TRBJ2-4, with TRBD2 as a possible D gene (6 bases). V shed 1 base and J shed 5 bases, with 15 bases lying between them. The CDR3 covers 16 residues. Germline lookup yields CDR1 MNHEY and CDR2 SMNVEV (reference sequence). The CDR3 spells CASSLLTDWGENIQYF. CDR3 DNA sequence: TGTGCCAGCAGTTTATTGACTGATTGGGGGGAAAACATTCAGTACTTC.

At least ten counts were recorded for this clonotype. The chain links TRBV28 to TRBJ2-7; the D gene is possibly TRBD2 (6 bases). Germline assignment: CDR1 MDHEN and CDR2 SYDVKM. Trimming removed 5 bases from V and 3 bases from J, with 11 bases in between. CDR3 size: 13 residues. The CDR3 DNA sequence: TGTGCCAGCAGTGCGAAGACTAGCTACGAGCAGTACTTC. This translates into CASSAKTSYEQYF.

Points on this clonotype: Possible read error: a much larger clone is one base away. The chain is built from TRBV28 and TRBJ2-7, with 16 bases identical to TRBD2. V was clipped by 8 bases and J by 7 bases; unmatched bases: 8. CDR3 length: 15 residues. Germline V gives CDR1 MDHEN, CDR2 SYDVKM. The CDR3 protein is CASGPGLAGGREQYF. Written as DNA, the CDR3 is TGTGCCAGCGGACCGGGACTAGCGGGAGGGCGTGAGCAGTACTTC.

This clonotype was seen ten or more times. This rearrangement joins TRBV6-2 or TRBV6-3 to TRBJ2-3; D not resolved. Germline CDR1 reads MNHEY; CDR2 reads SVGEGT. Trimming removed 5 bases at V and 2 bases at J, with 11 bases between. The CDR3 is 14 residues long. CDR3 in amino acids: CASSLDHHTDTQYF. The CDR3 DNA is TGTGCCAGCAGTCTTGACCACCACACAGATACGCAGTATTTT.

On this clonotype: A much larger clonotype is one base distant, so this may be a read error. J is TRBJ1-5 and V is TRBV19; D is uncertain. The V end was cut by 5 bases, the J end by 5 bases, with 19 bases between. CDR1 and CDR2 from the germline V gene are LNHDA and SQIVND (reference sequence). The CDR3 covers 16 residues. DNA of the CDR3: TGTGCCAGTAGTGTTCCAGCCATGACCCTTGATCAGCCCCAGCATTTT. Protein sequence: CASSVPAMTLDQPQHF.

This sequence joins TRBV3-2 and TRBJ1-4; the D call of TRBD1 is as the table states it, not checked on the DNA. TRBV3-2 is listed as a pseudogene. The CDR3 has 16 residues. CDR3 in DNA: TGTGCCAGCAGCCAAAGGACAGGGGTTTCTCTTGAAAAACTGTTTTTT. Amino acids: CASSQRTGVSLEKLFF.

This clonotype was counted between two and nine times. The V and J genes are TRBV5-4 and TRBJ2-5; 7 nucleotides align to TRBD1. Looked up from germline, CDR1 is SGHNT and CDR2 is YYREEE (reference sequence). V was pared by 0 bases and J by 1 base, with 9 bases of the junction left unmatched. The CDR3 has 17 amino acids. This CDR3 reads CASSLVGTAPLQETQYF. CDR3 in DNA: TGTGCCAGCAGCTTGGTGGGGACAGCACCCCTCCAAGAGACCCAGTACTTC.

This clonotype occurred a few times. The CDR3 spells CSARAGLHYEQYF. CDR3 nucleotide sequence: TGCAGTGCTAGAGCAGGACTTCACTACGAGCAGTACTTC. The gene calls are TRBV20-1 and TRBJ2-7; weak D call: TRBD2 (5 bases). The CDR3 sequence is 13 residues long. Trimming removed 1 base from V and 3 bases from J, with 10 bases in between. Germline CDR1 is DFQATT and CDR2 is SNEGSKA (reference sequence).

Turning to this clonotype: A much larger clone differs from this one at a single base, so this may be a read error. The chain has TRBV5-1 and TRBJ2-7; 12 bases match TRBD2. Germline values: CDR1 SGHRS, CDR2 YFSETQ. The CDR3 is made up of 16 amino acids. The CDR3 here is CAGSSLAGGTEYEQYF. CDR3 nucleotide sequence: TGCGCCGGCAGCTCCCTAGCGGGAGGGACGGAGTACGAGCAGTACTTC.

The table lists this clonotype with a few counts. This clone may be a read error of a much larger clone one base away. The rearrangement joins TRBV18 to TRBJ2-2, with 8 bases aligning to TRBD1. CDR1 KGHSH and CDR2 LQKENI come from the germline V gene. This CDR3 contains 14 residues. The ends lost 6 bases at V and 1 base at J; junction bases unmatched: 1. The CDR3 nucleotides read TGTGCCAGCTCCGGGACAGGGAACACCGGGGAGCTGTTTTTT. Encoded protein: CASSGTGNTGELFF.

There are a few counts of this clonotype. The rearrangement uses TRBV2 and TRBJ1-2; unclear D gene. V gave up 2 bases and J gave up 1 base, with 8 bases separating them. The CDR3 consists of 14 residues. Germline V CDR1 and CDR2: SNHLY, FYNNEI. CDR3 bases: TGTGCCAGCAGTGAAACCGGGGTTAACTATGGCTACACCTTC. It codes for CASSETGVNYGYTF. The full variable domain, its missing parts supplied by reference TRBV2 and TRBJ1-2, is EPEVTQTPSHQVTQMGQEVILRCVPISNHLYFYWYRQILGQKVEFLVSFYNNEISEKSEIFDDQFSVERPDGSNFTLKIRSTKLEDSAMYFCASSETGVNYGYTFGSGTRLTVV.

The J gene is TRBJ2-2, the V gene TRBV12-3 or TRBV12-4; TRBD1 is a possible D gene (6 bases). The CDR3 spans 19 residues. With 2 bases removed from V and 1 base from J, the gap between germline ends came to 20 bases. CDR3 in amino acids: CASSLLGTRILGNTGELFF. The CDR3 bases are TGTGCCAGCAGTTTATTAGGGACACGGATCCTTGGGAACACCGGGGAGCTGTTTTTT.

This clonotype was seen more than once but under ten times. CDR3 residues: CASSQDLSGSGELFF. CDR3 sequence (DNA): TGCGCCAGCAGCCAAGATTTGTCCGGGTCCGGGGAGCTGTTTTTT. The chain joins TRBV4-3 to TRBJ2-2; no reliable D call. This CDR3 contains 15 residues. The germline CDR1 and CDR2 sequences are LGHNA and YSLEER. Trimming stripped 0 bases from V and 6 bases from J, with 11 bases between.

This clonotype was seen only a few times. The chain recombines TRBV3-1 with TRBJ2-7, with D maybe TRBD2 (5 bases). With 3 bases removed from V and 2 bases from J, the gap between germline ends came to 17 bases. The CDR3 is made up of 16 amino acids. Germline CDR1 and CDR2: LGHDT and YNNKEL (reference sequence). This chain's CDR3 is CASSHGPQDSTYEQYF. The CDR3 DNA is TGTGCCAGCAGCCATGGTCCCCAGGACTCAACCTACGAGCAGTACTTC.

This clonotype has ten or more counts. The V call is TRBV4-3, the J call TRBJ2-7; D may be TRBD2 (6 bases). Trimming took off 3 bases at V and 7 bases at J, with 22 bases between the two ends. The CDR3 length is 16 residues. Germline lookup yields CDR1 LGHNA and CDR2 YSLEER. The CDR3 nucleotides are TGCGCCAGCAGCCAGACACCCGTCTGGGGGGAAGGGGAGCAGTACTTC. It specifies CASSQTPVWGEGEQYF.

This clonotype was observed at least ten times. The V call is TRBV9, the J call TRBJ1-6; maybe TRBD1 (6 bases). CDR1 is SGDLS, CDR2 YYNGEE, per germline. Trimming removed 6 bases from V and 10 bases from J, with 20 bases in between. The length of the CDR3 is 15 residues. The CDR3, as DNA: TGTGCCAGCAACTATGGCCCGGGACAAAACTCACCCCTCCACTTT. Amino acids: CASNYGPGQNSPLHF.

The chain has TRBV24-1 and TRBJ2-1; tentative D call: TRBD2 (7 bases). This CDR3 spans 16 amino acids. CDR1 KGHDR and CDR2 SFDVKD come from the germline V gene. Trimming removed 0 bases from V and 2 bases from J, with 10 bases in between. CDR3 in DNA: TGTGCCACCAGTGATTTGGGGGGGGGCCCCTACAATGAGCAGTTCTTC. Protein sequence: CATSDLGGGPYNEQFF.

The table lists this clonotype with many counts. This chain uses TRBV6-6 with TRBJ2-3, with D unclear. Trimming removed 4 bases from V and 2 bases from J, with 13 bases in between. Germline lookup yields CDR1 MNHNY and CDR2 SVGAGI (reference sequence). This CDR3 region has 15 residues. CDR3 sequence: CASSWFVADTDTQYF. For the CDR3, the DNA is TGTGCCAGCAGTTGGTTCGTGGCAGACACAGATACGCAGTATTTT.

As DNA, the CDR3 is TGCAGTGCTAGAGATGGTGGGACAGGGGGAGGCGAGCAGTACTTC. This translates into CSARDGGTGGGEQYF. The V call is TRBV20-1, the J call TRBJ2-7, with 11 positions matching TRBD1. Germline loops: CDR1 DFQATT, CDR2 SNEGSKA (reference sequence). CDR3 length: 15 residues. Germline trimming cut 0 bases from V and 6 bases from J; bases unmatched to any gene: 7.

This clonotype was counted many times. The CDR3 loop reads CSARDLSQPRDHEQYF. The CDR3 DNA reads TGCAGTGCTAGAGATCTTTCACAGCCGCGGGACCACGAGCAGTACTTC. The genes are TRBV20-1 and TRBJ2-7, with D perhaps matching TRBD2 (6 bases). The CDR3 has 16 amino acids. CDR1 and CDR2 (germline): DFQATT, SNEGSKA (reference sequence). The V and J ends lost 0 bases and 5 bases respectively, with 20 bases between them.

This clonotype was observed a few times. V usage is TRBV24-1 and J usage is TRBJ2-1, with D unresolved. Germline V gene lookup returns CDR1 KGHDR and CDR2 SFDVKD. V dropped 0 bases and J dropped 5 bases, with 7 bases sitting between them. The CDR3 loop spans 14 amino acids. CDR3: CATSDLGSHNEQFF. The CDR3 DNA reads TGTGCCACCAGTGATTTGGGCAGCCACAATGAGCAGTTCTTC.

The chain has TRBV15 and TRBJ2-2, with TRBD1 identical over 8 bases. The CDR3 spans 14 residues. J gave up 7 bases and V 7 bases, and 8 bases lay outside the gene matches. Germline V lookup: CDR1 LNHNV, CDR2 YYDKDF (reference sequence). The CDR3 region is CATNRTGPHGELFF. The CDR3 DNA follows: TGTGCCACCAACAGGACAGGGCCCCACGGGGAGCTGTTTTTT.

In its sample, this clonotype was seen many times. The chain recombines TRBV7-6 with TRBJ1-1, with 7 bases lining up with TRBD1. With 6 bases clipped from V and 5 bases from J, the junction kept 12 bases outside the gene matches. Looked up from germline, CDR1 is SGHVS and CDR2 is FNYEAQ. This CDR3 contains 15 residues. CDR3 region: CASSSRDRERTEAFF. For the CDR3, the DNA is TGTGCCAGCAGTTCTCGTGACAGGGAGAGGACTGAAGCTTTCTTT.

The rearrangement uses TRBV5-1 and TRBJ2-7; 7 nucleotides line up with TRBD1. Germline loops: CDR1 SGHRS, CDR2 YFSETQ. The trim removed 4 bases at V and 3 bases at J, leaving 13 bases unmatched. The CDR3 runs 16 residues. CDR3 DNA: TGCGCCAGCAGCGGCTGGAGTGGGGACAGCAGCTACGAGCAGTACTTC. Protein sequence: CASSGWSGDSSYEQYF.

This clonotype was recorded many times. The J gene is TRBJ2-7, the V gene TRBV20-1; 8 positions match TRBD1. Germline V lookup: CDR1 DFQATT, CDR2 SNEGSKA (reference sequence). J lost 4 bases, V lost 1 base, and 6 bases had no gene match. CDR3 length: 14 residues. The CDR3 nucleotides are TGCAGTGCTAGAGCCCGGACAGGGTGGTACGAGCAGTACTTC. It yields the protein CSARARTGWYEQYF.

This clonotype was seen repeatedly, ten times or more. This sequence joins TRBV4-1 and TRBJ1-4, with TRBD1 matching over 7 bases. This CDR3 contains 14 residues. Germline CDR1 and CDR2: MGHRA and YSYEKL. J lost 6 bases, V lost 2 bases, and 3 bases had no gene match. CDR3 coding DNA: TGCGCCAGCAGCCAAACTCAGGGGGATGAAAAACTGTTTTTT. Encoded protein: CASSQTQGDEKLFF.